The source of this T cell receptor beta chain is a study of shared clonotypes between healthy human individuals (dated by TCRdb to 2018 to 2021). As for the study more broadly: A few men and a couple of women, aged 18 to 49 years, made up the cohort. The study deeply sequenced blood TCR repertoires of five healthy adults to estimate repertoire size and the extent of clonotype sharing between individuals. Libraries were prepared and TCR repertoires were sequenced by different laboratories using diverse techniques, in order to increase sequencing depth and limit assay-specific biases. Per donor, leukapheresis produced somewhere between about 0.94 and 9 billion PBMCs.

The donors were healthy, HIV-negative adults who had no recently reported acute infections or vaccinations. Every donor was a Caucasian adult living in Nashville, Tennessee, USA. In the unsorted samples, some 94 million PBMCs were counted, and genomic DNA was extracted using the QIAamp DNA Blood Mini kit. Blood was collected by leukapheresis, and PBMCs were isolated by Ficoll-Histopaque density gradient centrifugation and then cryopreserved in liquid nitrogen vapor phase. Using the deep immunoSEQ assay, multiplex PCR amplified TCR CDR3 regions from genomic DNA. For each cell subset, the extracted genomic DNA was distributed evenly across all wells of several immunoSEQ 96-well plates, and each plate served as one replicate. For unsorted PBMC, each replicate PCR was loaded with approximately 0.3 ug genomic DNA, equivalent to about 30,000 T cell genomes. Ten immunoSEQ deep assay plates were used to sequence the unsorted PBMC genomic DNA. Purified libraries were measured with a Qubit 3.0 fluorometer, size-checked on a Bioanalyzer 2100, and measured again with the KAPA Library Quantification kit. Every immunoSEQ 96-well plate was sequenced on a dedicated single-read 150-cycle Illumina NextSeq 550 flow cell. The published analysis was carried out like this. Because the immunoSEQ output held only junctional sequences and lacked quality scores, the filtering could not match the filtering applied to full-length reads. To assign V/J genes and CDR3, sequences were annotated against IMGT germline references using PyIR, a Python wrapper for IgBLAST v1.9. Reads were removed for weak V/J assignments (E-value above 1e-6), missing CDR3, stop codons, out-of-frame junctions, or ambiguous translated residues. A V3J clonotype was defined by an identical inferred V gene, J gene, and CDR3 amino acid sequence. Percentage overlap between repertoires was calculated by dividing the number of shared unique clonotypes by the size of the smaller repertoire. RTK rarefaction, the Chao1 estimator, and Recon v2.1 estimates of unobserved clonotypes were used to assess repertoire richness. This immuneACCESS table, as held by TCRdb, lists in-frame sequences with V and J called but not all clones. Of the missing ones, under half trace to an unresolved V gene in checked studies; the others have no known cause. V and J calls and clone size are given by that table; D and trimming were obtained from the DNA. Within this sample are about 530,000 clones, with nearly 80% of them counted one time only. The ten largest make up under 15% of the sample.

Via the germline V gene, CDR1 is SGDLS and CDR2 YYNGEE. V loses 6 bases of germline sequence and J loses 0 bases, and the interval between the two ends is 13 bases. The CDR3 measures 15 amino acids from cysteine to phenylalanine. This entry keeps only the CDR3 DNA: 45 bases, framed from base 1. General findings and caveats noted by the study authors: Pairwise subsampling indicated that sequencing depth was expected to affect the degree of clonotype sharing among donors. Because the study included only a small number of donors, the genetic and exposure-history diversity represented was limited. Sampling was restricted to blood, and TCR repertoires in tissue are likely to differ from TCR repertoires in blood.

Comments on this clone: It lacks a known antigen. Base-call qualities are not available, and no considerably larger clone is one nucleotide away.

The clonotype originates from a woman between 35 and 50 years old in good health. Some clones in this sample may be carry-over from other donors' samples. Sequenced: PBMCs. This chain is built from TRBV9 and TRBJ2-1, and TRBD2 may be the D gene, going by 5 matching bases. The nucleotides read TGTGCCAGCAAAGACGAGCGGAGCTCCTACAATGAGCAGTTCTTC. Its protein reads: CASKDERSSYNEQFF.